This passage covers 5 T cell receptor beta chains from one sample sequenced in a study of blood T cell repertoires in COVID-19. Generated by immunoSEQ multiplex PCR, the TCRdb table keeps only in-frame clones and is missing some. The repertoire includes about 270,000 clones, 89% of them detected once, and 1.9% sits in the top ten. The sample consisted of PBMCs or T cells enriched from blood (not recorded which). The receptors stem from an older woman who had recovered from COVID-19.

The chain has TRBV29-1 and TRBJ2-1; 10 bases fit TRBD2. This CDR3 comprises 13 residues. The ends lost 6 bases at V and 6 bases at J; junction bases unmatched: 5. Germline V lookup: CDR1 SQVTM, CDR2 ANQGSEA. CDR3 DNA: TGCAGCGTGGCCCCTAGCGGGAGCAATGAGCAGTTCTTC. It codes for CSVAPSGSNEQFF.

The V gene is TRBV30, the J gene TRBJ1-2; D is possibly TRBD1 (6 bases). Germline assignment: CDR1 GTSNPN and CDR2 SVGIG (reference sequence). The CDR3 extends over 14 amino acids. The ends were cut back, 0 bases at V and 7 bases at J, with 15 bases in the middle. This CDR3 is CAWSVGQPRGGYTF. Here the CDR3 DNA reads TGTGCCTGGAGTGTCGGACAGCCCCGGGGTGGCTACACCTTC.

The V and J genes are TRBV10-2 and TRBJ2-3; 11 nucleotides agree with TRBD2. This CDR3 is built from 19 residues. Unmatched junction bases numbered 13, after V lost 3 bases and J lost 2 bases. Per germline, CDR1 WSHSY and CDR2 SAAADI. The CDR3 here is CASSDIGLAGGPYTDTQYF. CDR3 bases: TGCGCCAGCAGTGATATTGGGCTAGCGGGGGGACCCTACACAGATACGCAGTATTTT.

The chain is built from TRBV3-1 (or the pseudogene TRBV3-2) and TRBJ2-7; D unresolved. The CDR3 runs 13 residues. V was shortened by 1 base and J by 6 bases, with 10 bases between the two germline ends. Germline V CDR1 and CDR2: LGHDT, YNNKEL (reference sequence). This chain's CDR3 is CASSQATVGEQYF. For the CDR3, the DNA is TGTGCCAGCAGCCAAGCCACAGTGGGCGAGCAGTACTTC.

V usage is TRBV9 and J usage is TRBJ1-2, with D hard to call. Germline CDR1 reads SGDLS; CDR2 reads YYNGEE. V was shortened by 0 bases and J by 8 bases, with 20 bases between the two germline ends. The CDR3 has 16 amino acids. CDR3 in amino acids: CASSVATGDREGGYTF. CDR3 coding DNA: TGTGCCAGCAGCGTAGCTACCGGGGATCGAGAAGGGGGCTACACCTTC.